This T cell receptor (beta chain) emerged from a study of T-cell memory formation after mild COVID-19. TCRdb itself ran the 5' RACE reads through MiXCR, one entry per CDR3 protein. The table includes about 160,000 distinct CDR3 sequences, roughly 31% detected once. This clonotype was observed a few times. The CDR3 spans 14 residues. Unmatched junction bases numbered 4, after V lost 4 bases and J lost 2 bases. Per the germline V gene, CDR1 is SQVTM and CDR2 is ANQGSEA. V gene TRBV29-1 combines with J gene TRBJ2-1, with 8 nucleotides matching TRBD2. The clonotype originates from an adult woman who had mild COVID-19 (a few samples of this study predate the infection). Cell type and time point are not known. Sample: PBMCs or a T cell subset sorted from them (not recorded which). The CDR3 loop reads CSVAVGGAYNEQFF. The CDR3 DNA is TGCAGCGTTGCAGTCGGGGGGGCCTACAATGAGCAGTTCTTC.